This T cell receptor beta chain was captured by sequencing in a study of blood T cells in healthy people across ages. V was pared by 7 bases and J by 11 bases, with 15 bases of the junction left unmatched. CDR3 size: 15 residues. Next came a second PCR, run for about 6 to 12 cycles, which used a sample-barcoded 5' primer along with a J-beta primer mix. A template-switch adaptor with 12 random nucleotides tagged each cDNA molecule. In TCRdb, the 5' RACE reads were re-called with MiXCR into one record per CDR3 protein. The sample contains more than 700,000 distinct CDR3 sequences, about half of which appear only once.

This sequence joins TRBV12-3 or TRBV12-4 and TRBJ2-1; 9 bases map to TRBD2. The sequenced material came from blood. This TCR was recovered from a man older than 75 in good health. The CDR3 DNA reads TGTGCCAGCACCCCTGGGGCTAGCGGGGTTTCTAAGCAGTTCTTC. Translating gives CASTPGASGVSKQFF.